This is a list of T cell receptor beta chains from one sample in a study of OX40 agonist ivuxolimab in advanced cancers. The repertoire was sequenced with immunoSEQ multiplex PCR; TCRdb's copy has only in-frame clones and lacks some. The table lists around 24,000 clones, about four fifths of them singletons. The sequencing here drew on CD4+ or CD8+ T cells sorted from blood, taken in a trial of the OX40 agonist ivuxolimab. The receptors originated from an adult with an advanced solid tumor such as melanoma, head and neck, liver or kidney cancer. CDR3s include the opening cysteine and the closing phenylalanine or tryptophan. D genes are given only for firm matches. The listing skips clone size in some rows; elsewhere it reads once, few, many or a size class.

D gene: -; J gene: TRBJ2-2; clone size: -; V gene: TRBV5-4; CDR3 DNA: TGTGCCAGCAGCCCACCGGACAGCCTCACCGGGGAGCTGTTTTTT; CDR3 protein: CASSPPDSLTGELFF
D gene: TRBD1; J gene: TRBJ1-2; clone size: many; V gene: TRBV9; CDR3 DNA: TGTGCCAGCAGCCGAACTACTTCCGGGACAGGGGGGTATGGCTACACCTTC; CDR3 protein: CASSRTTSGTGGYGYTF
D gene: -; J gene: TRBJ2-2; clone size: -; V gene: TRBV7-9; CDR3 DNA: TGTGCCAGCAGCTTAGGTTACCCCACCACCGGGGAGCTGTTTTTT; CDR3 protein: CASSLGYPTTGELFF
D gene: -; J gene: TRBJ1-1; clone size: few; V gene: TRBV5-4; CDR3 DNA: TGTGCCAGCAGTCCCTATCGCTTGAACACTGAAGCTTTCTTT; CDR3 protein: CASSPYRLNTEAFF
D gene: -; J gene: TRBJ2-2; clone size: -; V gene: TRBV7-3; CDR3 DNA: TGTGCCAGCAGCGTTGTTGGCACCGGGGAGCTGTTTTTT; CDR3 protein: CASSVVGTGELFF
D gene: TRBD2; J gene: TRBJ2-5; clone size: few; V gene: TRBV9; CDR3 DNA: TGTGCCAGCAGCCCCTCGGGGCGGGGGGGCCAAGAGACCCAGTACTTC; CDR3 protein: CASSPSGRGGQETQYF
D gene: TRBD1; J gene: TRBJ1-5; clone size: -; V gene: TRBV19; CDR3 DNA: TGTGCCAGTAGTATACATTACCGGGACAGCAGCAATCAGCCCCAGCATTTT; CDR3 protein: CASSIHYRDSSNQPQHF
D gene: -; J gene: TRBJ2-7; clone size: -; V gene: TRBV7-8; CDR3 DNA: TGTGCCAGCAGCTTAGAAATGGTGCAGTACTTC; CDR3 protein: CASSLEMVQYF
D gene: -; J gene: TRBJ2-3; clone size: -; V gene: TRBV7-9; CDR3 DNA: TGTGCCAGCAGCGACTACCAGGGTCCAGGCACAGATACGCAGTATTTT; CDR3 protein: CASSDYQGPGTDTQYF
D gene: -; J gene: TRBJ2-1; clone size: -; V gene: TRBV9; CDR3 DNA: TGTGCCAGCAGCGTTGGGAAGAGCTCCTACAATGAGCAGTTCTTC; CDR3 protein: CASSVGKSSYNEQFF
D gene: TRBD2; J gene: TRBJ2-7; clone size: -; V gene: TRBV27; CDR3 DNA: TGTGCCAGCAGCCTGTGGCGGGGGGGTTCGGAGCAGTACTTC; CDR3 protein: CASSLWRGGSEQYF
D gene: TRBD2; J gene: TRBJ2-7; clone size: few; V gene: TRBV5-1; CDR3 DNA: TGCGCCAGCAGCCCCGGACTAGCGGGAGTCTACGAGCAGTACTTC; CDR3 protein: CASSPGLAGVYEQYF
D gene: -; J gene: TRBJ2-6; clone size: -; V gene: TRBV5-4; CDR3 DNA: TGTGCCAGCAGCTTTGTGGCTGGGGCCAACGTCCTGACTTTC; CDR3 protein: CASSFVAGANVLTF
D gene: -; J gene: TRBJ2-3; clone size: many; V gene: TRBV11-2; CDR3 DNA: TGTGCCAGCAGCCCGGGACTTAACACAGATACGCAGTATTTT; CDR3 protein: CASSPGLNTDTQYF